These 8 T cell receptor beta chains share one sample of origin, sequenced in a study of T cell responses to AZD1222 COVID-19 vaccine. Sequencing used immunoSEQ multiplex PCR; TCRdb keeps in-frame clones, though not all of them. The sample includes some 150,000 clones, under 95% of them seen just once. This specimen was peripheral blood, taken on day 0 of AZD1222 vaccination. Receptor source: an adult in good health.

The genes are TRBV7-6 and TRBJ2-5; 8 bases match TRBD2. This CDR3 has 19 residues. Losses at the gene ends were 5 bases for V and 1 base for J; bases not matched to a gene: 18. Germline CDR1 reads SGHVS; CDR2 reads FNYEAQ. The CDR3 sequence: CASSPPGGGPLKFQETQYF. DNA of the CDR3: TGTGCCAGCAGCCCACCCGGCGGGGGGCCCCTAAAATTCCAAGAGACCCAGTACTTC.

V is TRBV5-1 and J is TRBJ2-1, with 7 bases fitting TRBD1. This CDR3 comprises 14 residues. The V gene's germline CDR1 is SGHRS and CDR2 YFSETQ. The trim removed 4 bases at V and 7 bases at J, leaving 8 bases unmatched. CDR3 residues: CASSPDRERNEQFF. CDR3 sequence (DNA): TGCGCCAGCAGCCCCGACAGGGAAAGGAATGAGCAGTTCTTC.

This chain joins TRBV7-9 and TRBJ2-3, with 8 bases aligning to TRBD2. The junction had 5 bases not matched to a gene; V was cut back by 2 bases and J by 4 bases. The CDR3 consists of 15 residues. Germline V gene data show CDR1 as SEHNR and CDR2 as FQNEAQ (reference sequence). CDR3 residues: CASSLNGGASDTQYF. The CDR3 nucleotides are TGTGCCAGCAGCTTAAACGGGGGGGCGTCAGATACGCAGTATTTT. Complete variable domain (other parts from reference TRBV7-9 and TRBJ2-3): DTGVSQNPRHKITKRGQNVTFRCDPISEHNRLYWYRQTLGQGPEFLTYFQNEAQLEKSRLLSDRFSAERPKGSFSTLEIQRTEQGDSAMYLCASSLNGGASDTQYFGPGTRLTVL.

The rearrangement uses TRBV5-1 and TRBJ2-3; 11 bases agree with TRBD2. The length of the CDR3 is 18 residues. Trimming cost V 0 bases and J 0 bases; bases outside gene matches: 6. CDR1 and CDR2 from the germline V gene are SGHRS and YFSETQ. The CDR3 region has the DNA TGCGCCAGCAGCTTGGTAACTAGCGGGGGTGCTAGCACAGATACGCAGTATTTT. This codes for CASSLVTSGGASTDTQYF.

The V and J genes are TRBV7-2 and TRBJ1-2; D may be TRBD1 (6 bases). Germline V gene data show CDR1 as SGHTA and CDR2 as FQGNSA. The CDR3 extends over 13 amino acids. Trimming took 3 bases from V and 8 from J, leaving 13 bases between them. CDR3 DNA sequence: TGTGCCAGCAGCTTCTACAGGGCAGGAGGCTACACCTTC. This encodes CASSFYRAGGYTF.

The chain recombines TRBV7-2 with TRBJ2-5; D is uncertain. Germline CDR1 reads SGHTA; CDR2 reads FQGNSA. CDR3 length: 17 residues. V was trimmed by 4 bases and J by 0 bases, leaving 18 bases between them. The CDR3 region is CASSSHRRTNDQETQYF. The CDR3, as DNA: TGTGCCAGCAGCTCCCACCGCAGGACGAACGACCAAGAGACCCAGTACTTC. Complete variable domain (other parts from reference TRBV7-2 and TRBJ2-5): GAGVSQSPSNKVTEKGKDVELRCDPISGHTALYWYRQSLGQGLEFLIYFQGNSAPDKSGLPSDRFSAERTGGSVSTLTIQRTQQEDSAVYLCASSSHRRTNDQETQYFGPGTRLLVL.

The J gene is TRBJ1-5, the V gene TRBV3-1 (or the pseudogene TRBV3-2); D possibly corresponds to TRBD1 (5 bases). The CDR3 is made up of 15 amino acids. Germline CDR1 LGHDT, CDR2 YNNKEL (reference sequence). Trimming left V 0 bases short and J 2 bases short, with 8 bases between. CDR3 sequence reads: CASSQDEGRNQPQHF. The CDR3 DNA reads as TGTGCCAGCAGCCAAGATGAGGGGCGCAATCAGCCCCAGCATTTT.

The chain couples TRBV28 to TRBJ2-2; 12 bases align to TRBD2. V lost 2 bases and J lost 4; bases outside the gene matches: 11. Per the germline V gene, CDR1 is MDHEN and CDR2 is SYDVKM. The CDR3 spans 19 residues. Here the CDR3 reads CASSLPVTGLAGRTGELFF. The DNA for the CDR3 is TGTGCCAGCAGTTTACCGGTAACCGGACTAGCGGGGCGCACCGGGGAGCTGTTTTTT.